This TCR beta chain was captured by sequencing in a study of brain T cells in children with intractable seizures. Findings and caveats of the study: Only CDR3 sequence similarity suggested viral specificity, without known HCMV serostatus.

A remark on this clone: Its antigen is unknown.

Profiling relied on immunoSEQ multiplex PCR, and the TCRdb table lists in-frame clones only, not all of them. The sample has some 20,000 clones, 85% to 95% seen once. Germline CDR1 reads MRHNA; CDR2 reads SNTAGT. The CDR3 contains 15 residues. V lost 3 bases and J lost 9; bases outside the gene matches: 5. The sequenced cases were selected for having the highest brain T cell transcript signatures. Before surgery, patients took at least one anti-epileptic drug. The material was peripheral blood, obtained at surgery. The clonotype comes from a boy aged 10-17 years with focal cortical dysplasia and intractable seizures. The V call is TRBV6-4, the J call TRBJ2-1; TRBD2 matches 13 bases. CDR3 nucleotide sequence: TGTGCCAGCAGTGAAACTAGCGGGAGGGCCTCTGAGCAGTTCTTC. It yields the protein CASSETSGRASEQFF.